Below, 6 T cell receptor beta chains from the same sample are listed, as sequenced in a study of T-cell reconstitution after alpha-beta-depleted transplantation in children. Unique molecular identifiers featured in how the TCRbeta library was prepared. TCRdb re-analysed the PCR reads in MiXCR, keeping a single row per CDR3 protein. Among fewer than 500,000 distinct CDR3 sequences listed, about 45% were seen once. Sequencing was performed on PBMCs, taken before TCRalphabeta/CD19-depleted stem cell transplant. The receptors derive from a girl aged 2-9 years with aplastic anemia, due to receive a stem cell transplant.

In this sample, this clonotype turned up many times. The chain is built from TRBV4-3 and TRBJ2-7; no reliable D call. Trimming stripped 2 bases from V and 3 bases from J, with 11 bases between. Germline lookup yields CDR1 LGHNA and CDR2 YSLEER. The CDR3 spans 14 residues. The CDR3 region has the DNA TGCGCCAGCAGCCAAAGCACAGAGATCTACGAGCAGTACTTC. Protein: CASSQSTEIYEQYF.

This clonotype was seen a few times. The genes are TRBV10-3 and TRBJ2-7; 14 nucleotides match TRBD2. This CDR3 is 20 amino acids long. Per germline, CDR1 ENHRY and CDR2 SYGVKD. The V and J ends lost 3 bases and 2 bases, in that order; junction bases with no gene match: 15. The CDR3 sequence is CAISDSRVTSGGARPYEQYF. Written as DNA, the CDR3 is TGTGCCATCAGTGATAGCCGGGTGACTAGCGGGGGGGCCCGTCCCTACGAGCAGTACTTC.

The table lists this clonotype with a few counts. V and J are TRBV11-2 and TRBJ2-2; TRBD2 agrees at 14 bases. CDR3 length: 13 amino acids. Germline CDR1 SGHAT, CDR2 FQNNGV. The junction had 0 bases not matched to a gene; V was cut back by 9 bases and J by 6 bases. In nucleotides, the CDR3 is TGTGCCAGGGGACTAGCGGGAGCCGGGGAGCTGTTTTTT. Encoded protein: CARGLAGAGELFF.

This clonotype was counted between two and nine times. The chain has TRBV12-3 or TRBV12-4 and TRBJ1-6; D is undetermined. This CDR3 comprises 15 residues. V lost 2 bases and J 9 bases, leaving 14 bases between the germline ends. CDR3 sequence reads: CASSLSGQFFSPLHF. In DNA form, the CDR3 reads TGTGCCAGCAGTTTATCGGGCCAGTTTTTTTCACCCCTCCACTTT.

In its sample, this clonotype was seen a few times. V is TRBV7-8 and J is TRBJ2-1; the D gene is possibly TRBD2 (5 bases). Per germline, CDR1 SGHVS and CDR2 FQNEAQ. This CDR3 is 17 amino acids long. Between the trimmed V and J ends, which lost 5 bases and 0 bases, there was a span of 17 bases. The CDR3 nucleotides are TGTGCCAGCAGCGTCCAACATTTAACTAGCTCCTACAATGAGCAGTTCTTC. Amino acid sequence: CASSVQHLTSSYNEQFF.

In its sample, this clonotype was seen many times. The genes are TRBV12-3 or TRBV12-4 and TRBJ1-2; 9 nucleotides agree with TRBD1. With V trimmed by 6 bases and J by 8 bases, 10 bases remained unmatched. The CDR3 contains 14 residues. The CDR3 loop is CASSRRDRESGYTF. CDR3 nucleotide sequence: TGTGCCAGCAGCCGGAGGGACAGGGAAAGCGGCTACACCTTC.